Each of the 27 T cell receptor beta chains below was sequenced from the same sample in a study of cytotoxic CD8 clonotypes in ibrutinib-treated CLL. Some clones are missing from TCRdb's copy, which holds only in-frame ones; the method was immunoSEQ multiplex PCR. The sample consists of about 160,000 clones, 70% to 85% of them appearing once. Sequenced here: PBMCs, sampled after 24 months of ibrutinib treatment. These receptors originate from a human donor with chronic lymphocytic leukemia.

This sequence joins TRBV11-3 and TRBJ2-7; the D is unclear. The ends were cut back, 0 bases at V and 0 bases at J, with 6 bases in the middle. This CDR3 spans 14 amino acids. Germline lookup yields CDR1 SGHNT and CDR2 YENEEA. In DNA form, the CDR3 reads TGTGCCAGCAGCTTAGATGGCAGCTCCTACGAGCAGTACTTC. As protein: CASSLDGSSYEQYF. The entire variable domain, with the rest obtained from reference TRBV11-3 and TRBJ2-7, is as follows: EAGVVQSPRYKIIEKKQPVAFWCNPISGHNTLYWYLQNLGQGPELLIRYENEEAVDDSQLPKDRFSAERLKGVDSTLKIQPAELGDSAVYLCASSLDGSSYEQYFGPGTRLTVT.

The chain employs TRBV7-9 and TRBJ1-1; 8 positions agree with TRBD1. V dropped 5 bases and J dropped 1; count of bases not matched to a gene: 6. The CDR3 runs to 15 residues. The germline V gene has CDR1 SEHNR and CDR2 FQNEAQ (reference sequence). The CDR3 here is CASSTRQGRNTEAFF. In DNA form, the CDR3 reads TGTGCCAGCAGCACCCGACAGGGGAGGAACACTGAAGCTTTCTTT.

The chain is built from TRBV9 and TRBJ2-5, with TRBD1 as a possible D gene (6 bases). Germline lookup yields CDR1 SGDLS and CDR2 YYNGEE. V was shortened by 4 bases and J by 2 bases, with 24 bases between the two germline ends. The CDR3 length is 18 residues. CDR3 nucleotide sequence: TGTGCCAGCAGCCGACTTTCCTTAGGGGGTAGAGGGCAAGAGACCCAGTACTTC. This translates into CASSRLSLGGRGQETQYF. Drawing the rest from reference TRBV9 and TRBJ2-5, the complete variable domain is DSGVTQTPKHLITATGQRVTLRCSPRSGDLSVYWYQQSLDQGLQFLIQYYNGEERAKGNILERFSAQQFPDLHSELNLSSLELGDSALYFCASSRLSLGGRGQETQYFGPGTRLLVL.

The J gene is TRBJ1-1, the V gene TRBV5-1; TRBD1 matches 11 bases. Trimming took 3 bases from V and 1 from J; bases not matched to a gene: 2. This CDR3 has 15 residues. The V gene's germline CDR1 is SGHRS and CDR2 YFSETQ. CDR3 residues: CASSSGTGGNTEAFF. The CDR3 DNA reads as TGCGCCAGCAGCTCCGGGACAGGGGGGAACACTGAAGCTTTCTTT.

The chain has TRBV19 and TRBJ1-2; D perhaps matches TRBD1 (5 bases). The germline V gene has CDR1 LNHDA and CDR2 SQIVND (reference sequence). The germline V and J ends were trimmed by 8 bases and 8 bases, with 18 bases remaining between them. The CDR3 loop spans 13 amino acids. The CDR3 reads CASRNSGTTGYTF. CDR3 nucleotide sequence: TGTGCCAGTCGGAACTCTGGGACGACCGGCTACACCTTC.

The chain joins TRBV4-1 to TRBJ2-7; D possibly corresponds to TRBD2 (5 bases). Between the trimmed V and J ends, which lost 0 bases and 7 bases, there was a span of 16 bases. The CDR3 covers 15 residues. Germline V gene lookup returns CDR1 MGHRA and CDR2 YSYEKL. CDR3 nucleotide sequence: TGCGCCAGCAGCCAAGATTTCCCCCGGGGTGGAGAGCAGTACTTC. Translation gives CASSQDFPRGGEQYF.

The gene calls are TRBV13 and TRBJ2-7; either TRBD1 or TRBD2 may fit D (5 bases each). This CDR3 is 12 amino acids long. The V gene's germline CDR1 is PRHDT and CDR2 FYEKMQ (reference sequence). Deletions cut 6 bases from V and 5 bases from J, with 11 bases between. The CDR3 DNA reads TGTGCCAGCAGGGTTGGGGGTAACGAGCAGTACTTC. Protein product: CASRVGGNEQYF.

The rearrangement joins TRBV30 to TRBJ1-1; the D gene is possibly TRBD1 (6 bases). Germline V lookup: CDR1 GTSNPN, CDR2 SVGIG (reference sequence). The CDR3 is 14 residues long. With 6 bases removed from V and 7 bases from J, the gap between germline ends came to 21 bases. As DNA, the CDR3 is TGTGCCTGCATCACGCGGGGGGCTTTCTATGAAGCTTTCTTT. Translated: CACITRGAFYEAFF.

DNA of the CDR3: TGTGCCAGCAGTCAGGGGCTTCATGCGGGAGCCGAGCAGTACTTC. It codes for CASSQGLHAGAEQYF. The chain links TRBV7-2 to TRBJ2-7, with D perhaps TRBD2 (7 bases). Looked up from germline, CDR1 is SGHTA and CDR2 is FQGNSA. With 6 bases removed from V and 6 bases from J, the gap between germline ends came to 21 bases. The CDR3 runs to 15 residues.

The rearrangement links TRBV10-3 to TRBJ1-1; D might be TRBD1 (5 bases). CDR3 length: 13 residues. Germline CDR1 ENHRY, CDR2 SYGVKD. V lost 6 bases and J 6 bases, leaving 14 bases between the germline ends. This CDR3 reads CAIRGAVVAEAFF. The CDR3 nucleotides read TGTGCCATCAGAGGGGCGGTGGTGGCTGAAGCTTTCTTT.

The chain is built from TRBV19 and TRBJ1-5, with D possibly TRBD1 on 6 matching bases. The V gene's germline CDR1 is LNHDA and CDR2 SQIVND (reference sequence). The V end lost 5 bases, the J end lost 4 bases, and 12 bases lay between the germline ends. The CDR3 spans 14 residues. The CDR3 bases are TGTGCCAGTAGTGAAGTGCAGGGGAATCAGCCCCAGCATTTT. This codes for CASSEVQGNQPQHF.

The V and J genes are TRBV6-5 and TRBJ1-1; no clear D. V lost 8 bases and J 5 bases, leaving 18 bases between the germline ends. In germline, CDR1 is MNHEY, CDR2 SVGAGI. This CDR3 spans 14 amino acids. CDR3 nucleotide sequence: TGTGCCAGCCGGAGGGTAAGATGTAGGACTGAAGCTTTCTTT. Translating gives CASRRVRCRTEAFF.

The chain joins TRBV30 to TRBJ1-4; 9 nucleotides align to TRBD1. V trimming: 1 base; J trimming: 5 bases; junction bases outside the gene matches: 8. Germline CDR1 and CDR2: GTSNPN and SVGIG (reference sequence). The CDR3 length is 16 residues. This chain's CDR3 is CAWSADTGTGNEKLFF. The CDR3 bases are TGTGCCTGGAGTGCCGACACCGGGACAGGGAATGAAAAACTGTTTTTT.

The chain employs TRBV7-9 and TRBJ1-1, with 9 bases aligning to TRBD1. CDR3 length equals 14 residues. After removal of 5 bases from V and 7 bases from J, the junction contained 8 bases not matched to a gene. Germline CDR1 SEHNR, CDR2 FQNEAQ (reference sequence). The CDR3 loop reads CASSRGQGAHEAFF. CDR3 nucleotides: TGTGCCAGCAGCCGGGGACAGGGAGCCCATGAAGCTTTCTTT.

This chain connects TRBV11-2 to TRBJ1-1; 11 bases line up with TRBD1. This CDR3 has 14 residues. The V and J ends lost 1 base and 10 bases, in that order; junction bases with no gene match: 5. Germline V gene data show CDR1 as SGHAT and CDR2 as FQNNGV. This CDR3 reads CASSLAGTGGAAFF. Here the CDR3 DNA reads TGTGCCAGCAGCTTAGCAGGGACAGGGGGAGCAGCTTTCTTT.

CDR3 region: CASTTRSGNKNIQYF. The DNA of the CDR3 is TGTGCCAGTACTACTAGGAGCGGGAACAAAAACATTCAGTACTTC. The J gene is TRBJ2-4, the V gene TRBV2; 7 positions match TRBD2. Looked up from germline, CDR1 is SNHLY and CDR2 is FYNNEI. The V segment lost 9 bases and the J segment 3 bases; nucleotides outside the gene matches: 11. The CDR3 is 15 amino acids.

This CDR3 is CASSLGGRTLQETQYF. The CDR3 nucleotides are TGCGCCAGCAGCTTGGGAGGCAGGACTCTCCAAGAGACCCAGTACTTC. This chain links TRBV5-1 with TRBJ2-5, with D possibly TRBD2 on 5 matching bases. The CDR3 is 16 amino acids. Per the germline V gene, CDR1 is SGHRS and CDR2 is YFSETQ. V lost 0 bases and J lost 1, with 13 bases in between.

There are a few counts of this clone. CDR3 in DNA: TGTGCCAGCAGCTTGAGGGGGACTACTGATACGCAGTATTTT. It translates to CASSLRGTTDTQYF. The chain links TRBV5-4 to TRBJ2-3; D is perhaps TRBD2 (7 bases). V was trimmed by 1 base and J by 6 bases, leaving 12 bases between them. This CDR3 is 14 amino acids long. Germline V lookup: CDR1 SGHNT, CDR2 YYREEE (reference sequence).

This clone was recorded a few times. The rearrangement uses TRBV7-2 and TRBJ2-5, with 7 nucleotides matching TRBD1. Trimming took 4 bases from V and 2 from J; bases not matched to a gene: 13. CDR1 is SGHTA and CDR2 is FQGNSA in the germline V gene. This CDR3 is built from 17 residues. CDR3 sequence reads: CASSSNRRTGRQETQYF. DNA of the CDR3: TGTGCCAGCAGCTCAAACAGGAGGACAGGCCGACAAGAGACCCAGTACTTC.

V and J are TRBV6-6 and TRBJ2-7, with D perhaps given as TRBD1 or TRBD2 (5 bases each). From germline, CDR1 is MNHNY and CDR2 SVGAGI (reference sequence). The CDR3 loop spans 12 amino acids. Trimming removed 7 bases from V and 6 bases from J, with 13 bases in between. CDR3: CASTPGGSEQYF. Written as DNA, the CDR3 is TGTGCCAGCACCCCTGGGGGAAGCGAGCAGTACTTC.

This clone appeared once. The chain is built from TRBV7-9 and TRBJ2-6; D possibly uses TRBD1 or TRBD2 (5 bases each). Germline V gene data show CDR1 as SEHNR and CDR2 as FQNEAQ (reference sequence). The CDR3 runs to 19 residues. V was clipped by 4 bases and J by 1 base, with 20 bases between them. This CDR3 reads CASSSGPGSRTSGANVLTF. The CDR3 DNA reads as TGTGCCAGCAGCTCAGGGCCGGGAAGCCGAACTTCTGGGGCCAACGTCCTGACTTTC.

The V and J genes are TRBV30 and TRBJ2-1; D uncertain. V shed 0 bases and J shed 4 bases, with 10 bases lying between them. From germline, CDR1 is GTSNPN and CDR2 SVGIG (reference sequence). This CDR3 is built from 14 residues. Here the CDR3 DNA reads TGTGCCTGGAGTGTAGGGCTAGGATACAATGAGCAGTTCTTC. Translation gives CAWSVGLGYNEQFF.

The rearrangement uses TRBV19 and TRBJ2-7, with a tentative D call TRBD1 (6 bases). Trimming took off 2 bases at V and 3 bases at J, with 14 bases between the two ends. Germline V gives CDR1 LNHDA, CDR2 SQIVND (reference sequence). The CDR3 length is 15 residues. CDR3 loop: CASSILWTEDYEQYF. In nucleotides, the CDR3 is TGTGCCAGTAGTATATTATGGACAGAAGACTACGAGCAGTACTTC.

V gene TRBV7-6 combines with J gene TRBJ1-2, with unresolved D. CDR3 length: 13 amino acids. The germline CDR1 and CDR2 sequences are SGHVS and FNYEAQ. V was clipped by 1 base and J by 8 bases, with 11 bases between them. CDR3 loop: CASSLDWRGGYTF. The CDR3 DNA follows: TGTGCCAGCAGCTTAGATTGGAGAGGGGGCTACACCTTC. Full variable domain (rest looked up from reference TRBV7-6 and TRBJ1-2): GAGVSQSPRYKVTKRGQDVALRCDPISGHVSLYWYRQALGQGPEFLTYFNYEAQQDKSGLPNDRFSAERPEGSISTLTIQRTEQRDSAMYRCASSLDWRGGYTFGSGTRLTVV.

This chain joins TRBV6-5 and TRBJ1-1; D unresolved. Germline V gene sequence: CDR1 MNHEY, CDR2 SVGAGI. The germline V and J ends were trimmed by 6 bases and 10 bases, with 12 bases remaining between them. The CDR3 covers 11 residues. CDR3 bases: TGTGCCAGCAGCCTCAAGGATAGAGCTTTCTTT. Translating gives CASSLKDRAFF.

V usage is TRBV11-2 and J usage is TRBJ1-2; D is ambiguous. CDR1 is SGHAT, CDR2 FQNNGV, per germline. The CDR3 consists of 13 residues. V dropped 5 bases and J dropped 4 bases, with 11 bases sitting between them. In DNA, the CDR3 is TGTGCCAGCAGCCTACCCGGACTCTATGGCTACACCTTC. Its translation is CASSLPGLYGYTF.

The genes are TRBV6-1 and TRBJ2-2, with unresolved D. This CDR3 has 14 residues. Germline V CDR1 and CDR2: MNHNS, SASEGT. Trimming pared 8 bases from V and 0 bases from J, leaving 10 bases between. The CDR3 DNA sequence: TGTGCCAGCCTAGGGTTATCGAACACCGGGGAGCTGTTTTTT. Residues: CASLGLSNTGELFF.